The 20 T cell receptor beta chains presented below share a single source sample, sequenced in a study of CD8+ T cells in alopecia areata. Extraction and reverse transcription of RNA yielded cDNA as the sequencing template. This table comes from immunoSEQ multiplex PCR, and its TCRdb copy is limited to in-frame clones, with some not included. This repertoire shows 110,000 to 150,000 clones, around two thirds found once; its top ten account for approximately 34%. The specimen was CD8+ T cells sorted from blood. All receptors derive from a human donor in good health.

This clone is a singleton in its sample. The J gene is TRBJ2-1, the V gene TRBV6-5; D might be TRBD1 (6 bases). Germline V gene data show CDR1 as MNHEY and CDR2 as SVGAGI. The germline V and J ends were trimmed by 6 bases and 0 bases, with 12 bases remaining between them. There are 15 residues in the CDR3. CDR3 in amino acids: CASRLLQGSYNEQFF. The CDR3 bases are TGTGCCAGCAGACTTCTACAGGGCTCCTACAATGAGCAGTTCTTC.

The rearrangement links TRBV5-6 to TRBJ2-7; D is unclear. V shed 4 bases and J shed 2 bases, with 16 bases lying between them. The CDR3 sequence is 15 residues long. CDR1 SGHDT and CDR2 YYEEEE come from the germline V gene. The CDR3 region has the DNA TGTGCCAGCAGCCCCGATTCGGGCCGGCCCTACGAGCAGTACTTC. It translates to CASSPDSGRPYEQYF.

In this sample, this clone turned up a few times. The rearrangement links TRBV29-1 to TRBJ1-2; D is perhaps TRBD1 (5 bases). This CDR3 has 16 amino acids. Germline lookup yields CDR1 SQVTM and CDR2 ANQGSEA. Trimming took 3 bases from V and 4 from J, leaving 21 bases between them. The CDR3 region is CSVERDGTNLPYGYTF. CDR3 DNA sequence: TGCAGCGTTGAGAGGGACGGAACAAATCTTCCCTATGGCTACACCTTC. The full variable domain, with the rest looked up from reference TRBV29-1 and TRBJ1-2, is SAVISQKPSRDICQRGTSLTIQCQVDSQVTMMFWYRQQPGQSLTLIATANQGSEATYESGFVIDKFPISRPNLTFSTLTVSNMSPEDSSIYLCSVERDGTNLPYGYTFGSGTRLTVV.

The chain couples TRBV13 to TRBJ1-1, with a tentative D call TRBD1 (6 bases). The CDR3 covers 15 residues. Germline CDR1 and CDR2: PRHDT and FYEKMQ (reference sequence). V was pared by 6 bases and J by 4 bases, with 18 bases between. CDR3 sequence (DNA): TGTGCCAGCAGTCCCTGGAACAGGGCGGTCACTGAAGCTTTCTTT. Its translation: CASSPWNRAVTEAFF.

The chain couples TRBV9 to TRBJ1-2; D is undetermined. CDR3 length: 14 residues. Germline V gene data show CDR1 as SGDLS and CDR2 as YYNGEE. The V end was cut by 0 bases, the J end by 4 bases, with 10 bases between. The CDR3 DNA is TGTGCCAGCAGCGTAGGCCGATCGACCTATGGCTACACCTTC. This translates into CASSVGRSTYGYTF.

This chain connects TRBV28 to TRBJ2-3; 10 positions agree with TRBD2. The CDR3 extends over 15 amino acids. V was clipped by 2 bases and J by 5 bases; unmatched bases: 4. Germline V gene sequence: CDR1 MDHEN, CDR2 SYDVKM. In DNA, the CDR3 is TGTGCCAGCAGTTTAGGAGCTAGCGGGAGAGATACGCAGTATTTT. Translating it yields CASSLGASGRDTQYF.

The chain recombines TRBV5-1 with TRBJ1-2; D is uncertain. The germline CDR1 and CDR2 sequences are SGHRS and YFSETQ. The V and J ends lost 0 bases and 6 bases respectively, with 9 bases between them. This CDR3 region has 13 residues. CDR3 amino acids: CASSLVGGNGYTF. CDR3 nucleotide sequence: TGCGCCAGCAGCTTGGTTGGTGGGAATGGCTACACCTTC.

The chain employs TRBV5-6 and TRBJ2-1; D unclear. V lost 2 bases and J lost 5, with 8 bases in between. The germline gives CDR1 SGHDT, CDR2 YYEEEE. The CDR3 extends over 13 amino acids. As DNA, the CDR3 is TGTGCCAGCAGCTTTAGTGAGCACAATGAGCAGTTCTTC. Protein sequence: CASSFSEHNEQFF.

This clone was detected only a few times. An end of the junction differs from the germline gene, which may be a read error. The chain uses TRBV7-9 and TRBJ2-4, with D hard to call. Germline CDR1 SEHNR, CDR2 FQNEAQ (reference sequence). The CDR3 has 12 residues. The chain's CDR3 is CASSLVLESTHF. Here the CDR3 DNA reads TGTGCCAGCAGCTTAGTATTGGAGTCCACACACTTC.

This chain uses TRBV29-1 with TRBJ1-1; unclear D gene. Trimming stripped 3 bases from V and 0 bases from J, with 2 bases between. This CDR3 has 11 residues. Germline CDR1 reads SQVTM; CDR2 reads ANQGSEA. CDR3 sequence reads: CSVELNTEAFF. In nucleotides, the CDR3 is TGCAGCGTTGAGCTGAACACTGAAGCTTTCTTT.

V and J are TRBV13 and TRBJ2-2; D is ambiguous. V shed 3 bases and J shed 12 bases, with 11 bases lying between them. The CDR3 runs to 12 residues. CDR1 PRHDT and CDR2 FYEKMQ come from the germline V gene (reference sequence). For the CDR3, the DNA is TGTGCCAGCAGCTTTGCCGAACAGAAGCTGTTTTTT. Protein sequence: CASSFAEQKLFF.

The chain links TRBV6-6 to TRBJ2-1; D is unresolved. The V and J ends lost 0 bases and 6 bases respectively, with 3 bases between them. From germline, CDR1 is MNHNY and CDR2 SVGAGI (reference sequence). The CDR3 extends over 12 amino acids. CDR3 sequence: CASSYSPNEQFF. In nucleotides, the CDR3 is TGTGCCAGCAGTTACTCTCCCAATGAGCAGTTCTTC.

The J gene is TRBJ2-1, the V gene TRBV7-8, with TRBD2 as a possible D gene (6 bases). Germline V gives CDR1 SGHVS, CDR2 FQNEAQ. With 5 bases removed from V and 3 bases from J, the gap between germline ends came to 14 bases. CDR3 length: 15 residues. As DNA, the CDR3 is TGTGCCAGCAGCCCCGGGGTAGCGGACTACAATGAGCAGTTCTTC. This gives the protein CASSPGVADYNEQFF. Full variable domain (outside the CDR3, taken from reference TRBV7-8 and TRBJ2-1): GAGVSQSPRYKVAKRGQDVALRCDPISGHVSLFWYQQALGQGPEFLTYFQNEAQLDKSGLPSDRFFAERPEGSVSTLKIQRTQQEDSAVYLCASSPGVADYNEQFFGPGTRLTVL.

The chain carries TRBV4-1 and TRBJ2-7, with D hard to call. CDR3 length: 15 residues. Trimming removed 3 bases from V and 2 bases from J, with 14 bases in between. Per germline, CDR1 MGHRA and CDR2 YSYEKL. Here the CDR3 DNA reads TGCGCCAGCAGCCACCGAGACATTCTACCCTACGAGCAGTACTTC. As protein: CASSHRDILPYEQYF.

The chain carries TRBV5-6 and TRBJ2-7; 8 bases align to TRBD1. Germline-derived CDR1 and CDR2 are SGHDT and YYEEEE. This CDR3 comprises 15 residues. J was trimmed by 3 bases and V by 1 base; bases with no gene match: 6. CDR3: CASSLSQDRDYEQYF. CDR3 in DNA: TGTGCCAGCAGCTTGAGCCAGGACAGGGACTACGAGCAGTACTTC. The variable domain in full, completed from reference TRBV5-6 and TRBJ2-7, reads DAGVTQSPTHLIKTRGQQVTLRCSPKSGHDTVSWYQQALGQGPQFIFQYYEEEERQRGNFPDRFSGHQFPNYSSELNVNALLLGDSALYLCASSLSQDRDYEQYFGPGTRLTVT.

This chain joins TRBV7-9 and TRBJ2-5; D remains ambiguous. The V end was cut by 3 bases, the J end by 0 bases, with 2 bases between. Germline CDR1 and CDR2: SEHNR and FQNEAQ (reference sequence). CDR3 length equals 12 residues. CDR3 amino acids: CASSLYQETQYF. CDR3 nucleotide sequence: TGTGCCAGCAGCTTGTACCAAGAGACCCAGTACTTC.

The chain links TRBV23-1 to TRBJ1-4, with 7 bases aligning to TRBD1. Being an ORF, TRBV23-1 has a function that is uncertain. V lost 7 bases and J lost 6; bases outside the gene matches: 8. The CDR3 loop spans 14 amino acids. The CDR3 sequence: CASTRGAGDEKLFF. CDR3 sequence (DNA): TGCGCCAGCACCAGGGGGGCGGGGGATGAAAAACTGTTTTTT.

The DNA for the CDR3 is TGTGCCAGCAGTTTGAGGACAAATGAGCAGTTCTTC. It translates to CASSLRTNEQFF. The chain uses TRBV28 and TRBJ2-1; possible D gene TRBD1, 5 bases. This CDR3 region has 12 residues. V was pared by 3 bases and J by 7 bases, with 7 bases between. CDR1 and CDR2 from the germline V gene are MDHEN and SYDVKM.

DNA for the CDR3: TGTGCCAGCAGCTCGGGACTAGCGGGCCTTAATGAGCAGTTCTTC. Protein sequence: CASSSGLAGLNEQFF. The rearrangement joins TRBV7-8 to TRBJ2-1; 12 bases fit TRBD2. CDR3 size: 15 residues. The V gene's germline CDR1 is SGHVS and CDR2 FQNEAQ. The ends lost 4 bases at V and 7 bases at J; junction bases unmatched: 5.

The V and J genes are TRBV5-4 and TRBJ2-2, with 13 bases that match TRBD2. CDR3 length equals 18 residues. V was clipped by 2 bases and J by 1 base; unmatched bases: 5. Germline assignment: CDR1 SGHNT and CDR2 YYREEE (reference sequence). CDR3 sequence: CASSFRGLAGVNTGELFF. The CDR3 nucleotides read TGTGCCAGCAGCTTCCGAGGACTAGCGGGAGTGAACACCGGGGAGCTGTTTTTT.